This TCR beta chain was recorded in a study of blood T cells in healthy people across ages. It was with a sample-barcoded 5' primer and a J-beta primer mix that a second PCR of roughly 7 to 12 cycles was run. TCRdb re-called the 5' RACE reads with MiXCR, one entry per CDR3 protein. The data hold hundreds of thousands of distinct CDR3 sequences, with approximately 30% observed a single time. This clonotype was observed at least ten times. This receptor was taken from a woman over 75 in good health. Sample: blood.

CDR3 sequence reads: CASSAGTGIWADTQYF. The CDR3, as DNA: TGCGCCAGCAGCGCCGGGACAGGAATATGGGCAGATACGCAGTATTTT. The chain has TRBV5-1 and TRBJ2-3; 8 nucleotides align to TRBD1. The CDR3 spans 16 residues. The J segment lost 4 bases and the V segment lost 4 bases, leaving 11 bases of the junction unmatched. The germline V gene encodes CDR1 SGHRS and CDR2 YFSETQ.